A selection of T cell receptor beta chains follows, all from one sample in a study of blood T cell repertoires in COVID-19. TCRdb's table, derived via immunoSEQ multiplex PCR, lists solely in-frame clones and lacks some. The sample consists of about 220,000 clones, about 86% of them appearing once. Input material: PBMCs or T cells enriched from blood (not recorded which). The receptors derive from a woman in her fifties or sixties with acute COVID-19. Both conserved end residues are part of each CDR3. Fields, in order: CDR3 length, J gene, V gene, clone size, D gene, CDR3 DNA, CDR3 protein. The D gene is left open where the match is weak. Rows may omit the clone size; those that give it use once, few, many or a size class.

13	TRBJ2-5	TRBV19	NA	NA	TGTGCCAGTAGTACCCCCACCGGAGAGACCCAGTACTTC	CASSTPTGETQYF
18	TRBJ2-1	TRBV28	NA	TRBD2	TGTGCCAGCAGTTTAATCCTAGCGGGAGGGAGGAGGTACAATGAGCAGTTCTTC	CASSLILAGGRRYNEQFF
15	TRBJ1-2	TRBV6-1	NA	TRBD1	TGTGCCAGCAGTGAAATGGGGACAGGCTTTTATGGCTACACCTTC	CASSEMGTGFYGYTF
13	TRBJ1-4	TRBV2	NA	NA	TGTGCCAGCATGAGGATGGAGAATGAAAAACTGTTTTTT	CASMRMENEKLFF
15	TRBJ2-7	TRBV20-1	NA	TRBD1	TGCAGTGCTAGTTTAGAGACAGGGGGCAGGGGCGAGCAGTACTTC	CSASLETGGRGEQYF
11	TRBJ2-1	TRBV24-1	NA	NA	TGTGCCACCGAGCATATAAATGAGCAGTTCTTC	CATEHINEQFF
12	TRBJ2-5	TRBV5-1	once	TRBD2	TGCGCCAGCGGGACTAACCAAGAGACCCAGTACTTC	CASGTNQETQYF
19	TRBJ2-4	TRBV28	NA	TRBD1	TGTGCCAGCAGTTATTTGGCGGGACAGGTTTCAATAGCCAAAAACATTCAGTACTTC	CASSYLAGQVSIAKNIQYF
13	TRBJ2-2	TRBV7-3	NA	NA	TGTGCCAGCAGCGGACAGAACACCGGGGAGCTGTTTTTT	CASSGQNTGELFF
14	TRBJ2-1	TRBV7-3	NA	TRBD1	TGTGCCAGCAAGCCAGGGGGCCGGGACAATGAGCAGTTCTTC	CASKPGGRDNEQFF
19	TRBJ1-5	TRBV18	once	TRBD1	TGTGCCAGCTCACCATCCCTGCTGGGGGACAGAAATAGCAATCAGCCCCAGCATTTT	CASSPSLLGDRNSNQPQHF
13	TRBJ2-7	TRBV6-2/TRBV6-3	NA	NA	TGTGCCAGCAGCTTTGACAGGTGGAACGAGCAGTACTTC	CASSFDRWNEQYF
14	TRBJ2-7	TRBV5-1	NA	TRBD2	TGCGCCAGCAGTCTAGCGGGACTCTCCTACGAGCAGTACTTC	CASSLAGLSYEQYF
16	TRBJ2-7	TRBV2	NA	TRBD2	TGTGCCAGCACCTTCGAGGGACTAGAGGGAGACTACGAGCAGTACTTC	CASTFEGLEGDYEQYF
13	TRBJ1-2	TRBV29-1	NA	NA	TGCAGCGTTGAAGTGACGGCGGCTTATGGCTACACCTTC	CSVEVTAAYGYTF
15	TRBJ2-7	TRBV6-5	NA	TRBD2	TGTGCCAGCAGTTACTGGGCGGGAGGGAGCTACGAGCAGTACTTC	CASSYWAGGSYEQYF
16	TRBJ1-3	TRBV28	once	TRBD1	TGTGCCAGCAGTTTGTTTAAGGGGGACAGGGGGAACACCATATATTTT	CASSLFKGDRGNTIYF
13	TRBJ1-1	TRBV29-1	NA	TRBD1	TGCAGCGTCCCCGGGACGGACAGGGTTCCAGCTTTCTTT	CSVPGTDRVPAFF
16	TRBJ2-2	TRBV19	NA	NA	TGTGCCAGTAGTATTCTGTCGTTCGGGAACACCGGGGAGCTGTTTTTT	CASSILSFGNTGELFF
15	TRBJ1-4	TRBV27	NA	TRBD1	TGTGCCAGCAGGAGCTACAGGGGAGTAGGCGAAAAACTGTTTTTT	CASRSYRGVGEKLFF
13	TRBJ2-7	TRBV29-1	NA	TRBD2	TGCAGCGTCCCGGGAGGGGGGGCCCACGAGCAGTACTTC	CSVPGGGAHEQYF
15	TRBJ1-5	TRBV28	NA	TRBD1	TGTGCCAGCAGTTTCCGGCAGGGGGTTGATCAGCCCCAGCATTTT	CASSFRQGVDQPQHF
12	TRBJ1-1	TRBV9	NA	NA	TGTGCCAGCAGCACGCCGGGCACTGAAGCTTTCTTT	CASSTPGTEAFF
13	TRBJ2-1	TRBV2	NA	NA	TGTGCCAGCAGTGAAGTAGTCGGCGGGGTCCAGTTCTTC	CASSEVVGGVQFF
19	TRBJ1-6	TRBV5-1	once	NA	TGCGCCAGCAGCCTCAACTTCCGAGGAGCGAGCTCCTATAATTCACCCCTCCACTTT	CASSLNFRGASSYNSPLHF
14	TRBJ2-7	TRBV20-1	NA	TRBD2	TGCAGTGCTAGTACTAGCGGGAGTATGTACGAGCAGTACTTC	CSASTSGSMYEQYF
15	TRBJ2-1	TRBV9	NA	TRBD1	TGTGCCAGCAGCGTGGGACAGGGTGGCTACAATGAGCAGTTCTTC	CASSVGQGGYNEQFF
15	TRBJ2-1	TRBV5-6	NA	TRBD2	TGTGCCAGCAGCTTCGGGACTAGCTCCTACAATGAGCAGTTCTTC	CASSFGTSSYNEQFF
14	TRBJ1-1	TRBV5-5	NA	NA	TGTGCCAGCAGCTTCGGGAGCATGAACACTGAAGCTTTCTTT	CASSFGSMNTEAFF
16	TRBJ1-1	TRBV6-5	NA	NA	TGTGCCAGCAGTTCCCGACCGACAGGACCGAACACTGAAGCTTTCTTT	CASSSRPTGPNTEAFF
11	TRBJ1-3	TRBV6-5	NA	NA	TGTGCCAGCAGTTCAGTAAACACCATATATTTT	CASSSVNTIYF
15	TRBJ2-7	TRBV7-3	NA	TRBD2	TGTGCCAGCAGCACACACGGACTAGCGAGGTACGAGCAGTACTTC	CASSTHGLARYEQYF
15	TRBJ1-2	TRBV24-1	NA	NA	TGTGCCACCAGTGATCCAGGGGTATCTAACTATGGCTACACCTTC	CATSDPGVSNYGYTF
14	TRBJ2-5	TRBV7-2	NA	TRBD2	TGTGCCAGCAGCTCCTCACTAGCGGGAGAGACCCAGTACTTC	CASSSSLAGETQYF
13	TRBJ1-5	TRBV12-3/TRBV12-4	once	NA	TGTGCCAGCAGAAACAGGGAGAATCAGCCCCAGCATTTT	CASRNRENQPQHF
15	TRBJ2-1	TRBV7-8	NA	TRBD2	TGTGCCAGCAGCTTACGACTAGCGGGAGATTTTGAGCAGTTCTTC	CASSLRLAGDFEQFF
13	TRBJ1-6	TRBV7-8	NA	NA	TGTGCCAGCAGCTTAAATTCTTATTCACCCCTCCACTTT	CASSLNSYSPLHF
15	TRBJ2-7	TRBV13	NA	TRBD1	TGTGCCAGCAGCTTAGTTGGGACAGAGGTTCGGGAGCAGTACTTC	CASSLVGTEVREQYF
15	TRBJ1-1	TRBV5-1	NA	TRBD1	TGCGCCAGCAGCTCCTTCCACAGGGGTGGGACTGAAGCTTTCTTT	CASSSFHRGGTEAFF
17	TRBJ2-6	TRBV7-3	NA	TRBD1	TGTGCCAGCAGCCCGGGGACAGGGGGCTTTGGGGCCAACGTCCTGACTTTC	CASSPGTGGFGANVLTF
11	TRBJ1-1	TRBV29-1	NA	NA	TGCAGCGCCCGGATGGGCCCTGAAGCTTTCTTT	CSARMGPEAFF
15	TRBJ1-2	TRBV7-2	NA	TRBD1	TGTGCCAGCAGCTTAGAGGGACAGGGTAGCGCCGGCTACACCTTC	CASSLEGQGSAGYTF
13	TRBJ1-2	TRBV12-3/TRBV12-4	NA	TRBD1	TGTGCCAGCAGCCCAACGACAGGGAATGGCTACACCTTC	CASSPTTGNGYTF
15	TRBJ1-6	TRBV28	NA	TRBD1	TGTGCCAGCAGCTCAGGACAGGGGAATAATTCACCCCTCCACTTT	CASSSGQGNNSPLHF
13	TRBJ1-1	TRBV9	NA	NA	TGTGCCAGCAGCCGTAGAGCGGGCACTGAAGCTTTCTTT	CASSRRAGTEAFF
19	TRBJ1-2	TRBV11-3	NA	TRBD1	TGTGCCAGCAGCTTAATCGCGCTAAGGACAGGGGGCGCCTTAGGTGGCTACACCTTC	CASSLIALRTGGALGGYTF
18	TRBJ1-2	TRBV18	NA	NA	TGTGCCAGCTCACCGTCCGTGCAGGAGGTAGTTTTTCGTGATGGCTACACCTTC	CASSPSVQEVVFRDGYTF
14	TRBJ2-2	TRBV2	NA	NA	TGTGCCACCCTTTCCGGTACTAACACCGGGGAGCTGTTTTTT	CATLSGTNTGELFF
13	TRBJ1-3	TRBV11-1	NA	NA	TGTGCCAGCAGTTCGCGAGGGAGAAACACCATATATTTT	CASSSRGRNTIYF
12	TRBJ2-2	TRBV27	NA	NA	TGTGCCAGCAGTCCTTACACCGGGGAGCTGTTTTTT	CASSPYTGELFF
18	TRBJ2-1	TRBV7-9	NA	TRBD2	TGTGCCAGCAGCTTAGTCCCACTAGCGTCGTTCTCCTACAATGAGCAGTTCTTC	CASSLVPLASFSYNEQFF
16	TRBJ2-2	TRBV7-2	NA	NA	TGTGCCAGCAAGCTGATGGAGGGCAGTGTTTCCGGGGAGCTGTTTTTT	CASKLMEGSVSGELFF
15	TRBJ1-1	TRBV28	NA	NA	TGTGCCAGCAGCTCTCTGGGACATCTGAACACTGAAGCTTTCTTT	CASSSLGHLNTEAFF
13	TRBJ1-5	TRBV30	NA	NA	TGTGCCTGGAGACAGGGTTTCAATCAGCCCCAGCATTTT	CAWRQGFNQPQHF
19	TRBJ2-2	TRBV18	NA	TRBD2	TGTGCCAGCTCACCAAGCGGGGACTCGTGGCAGGGTAACACCGGGGAGCTGTTTTTT	CASSPSGDSWQGNTGELFF
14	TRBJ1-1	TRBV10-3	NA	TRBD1	TGTGCCATCCATGGACAGGCTGGGGACACTGAAGCTTTCTTT	CAIHGQAGDTEAFF
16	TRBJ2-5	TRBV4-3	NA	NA	TGCGCCAGCAGCCAAGTCAGGGGCGGGACAGCAGAGACCCAGTACTTC	CASSQVRGGTAETQYF